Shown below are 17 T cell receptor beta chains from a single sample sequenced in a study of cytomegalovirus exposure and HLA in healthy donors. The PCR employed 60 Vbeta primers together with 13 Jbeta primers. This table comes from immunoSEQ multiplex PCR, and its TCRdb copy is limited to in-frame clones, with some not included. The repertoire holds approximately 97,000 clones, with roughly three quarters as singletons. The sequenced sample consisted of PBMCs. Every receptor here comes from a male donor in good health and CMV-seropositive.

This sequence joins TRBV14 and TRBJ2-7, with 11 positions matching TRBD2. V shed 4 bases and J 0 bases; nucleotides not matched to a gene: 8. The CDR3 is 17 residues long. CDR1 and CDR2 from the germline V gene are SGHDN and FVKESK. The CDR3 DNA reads TGTGCCAGCAGCCCCCTCGGGACTAGCGGAGCCTCCTACGAGCAGTACTTC. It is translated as CASSPLGTSGASYEQYF.

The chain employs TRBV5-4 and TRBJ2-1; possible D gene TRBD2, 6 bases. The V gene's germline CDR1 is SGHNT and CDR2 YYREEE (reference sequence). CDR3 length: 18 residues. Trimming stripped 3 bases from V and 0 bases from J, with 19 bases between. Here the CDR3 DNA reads TGTGCCAGCAGCTCTCCCGGGGCGGGATGGGGCTCCTACAATGAGCAGTTCTTC. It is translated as CASSSPGAGWGSYNEQFF.

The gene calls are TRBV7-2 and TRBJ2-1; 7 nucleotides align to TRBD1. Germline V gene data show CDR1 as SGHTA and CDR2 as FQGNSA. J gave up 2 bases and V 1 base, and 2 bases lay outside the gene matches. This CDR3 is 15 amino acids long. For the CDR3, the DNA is TGTGCCAGCAGCTTAGGACAGGGCGCCTACAATGAGCAGTTCTTC. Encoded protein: CASSLGQGAYNEQFF. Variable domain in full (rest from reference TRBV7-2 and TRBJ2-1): GAGVSQSPSNKVTEKGKDVELRCDPISGHTALYWYRQSLGQGLEFLIYFQGNSAPDKSGLPSDRFSAERTGGSVSTLTIQRTQQEDSAVYLCASSLGQGAYNEQFFGPGTRLTVL.

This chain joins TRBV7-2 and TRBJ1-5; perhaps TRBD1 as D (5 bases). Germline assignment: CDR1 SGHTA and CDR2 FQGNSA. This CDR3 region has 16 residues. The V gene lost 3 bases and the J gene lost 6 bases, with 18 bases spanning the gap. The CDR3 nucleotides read TGTGCCAGCAGCTTTTCCCCCAGGGTGGCAGGTCAGCCCCAGCATTTT. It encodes CASSFSPRVAGQPQHF. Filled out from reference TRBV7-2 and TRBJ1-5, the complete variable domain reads GAGVSQSPSNKVTEKGKDVELRCDPISGHTALYWYRQSLGQGLEFLIYFQGNSAPDKSGLPSDRFSAERTGGSVSTLTIQRTQQEDSAVYLCASSFSPRVAGQPQHFGDGTRLSIL.

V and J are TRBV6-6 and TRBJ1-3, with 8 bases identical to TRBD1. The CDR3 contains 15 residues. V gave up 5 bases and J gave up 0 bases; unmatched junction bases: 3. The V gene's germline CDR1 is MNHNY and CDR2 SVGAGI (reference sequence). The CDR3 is CASSTRGPSGNTIYF. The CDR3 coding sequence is TGTGCCAGCAGTACCAGGGGGCCCTCTGGAAACACCATATATTTT.

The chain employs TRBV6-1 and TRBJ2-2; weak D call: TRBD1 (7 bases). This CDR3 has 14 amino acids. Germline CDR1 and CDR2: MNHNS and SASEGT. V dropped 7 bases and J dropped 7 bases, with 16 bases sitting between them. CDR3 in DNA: TGTGCCAGCAACCGACAGGGAGGCGGCGGGGAGCTGTTTTTT. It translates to CASNRQGGGGELFF.

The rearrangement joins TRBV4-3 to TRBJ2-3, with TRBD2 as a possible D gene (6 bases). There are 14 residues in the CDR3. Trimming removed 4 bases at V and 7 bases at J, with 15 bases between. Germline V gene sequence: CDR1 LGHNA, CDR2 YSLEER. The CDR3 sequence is CASSRRGSTNTQYF. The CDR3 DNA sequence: TGCGCCAGCAGCCGACGGGGGAGTACTAATACGCAGTATTTT.

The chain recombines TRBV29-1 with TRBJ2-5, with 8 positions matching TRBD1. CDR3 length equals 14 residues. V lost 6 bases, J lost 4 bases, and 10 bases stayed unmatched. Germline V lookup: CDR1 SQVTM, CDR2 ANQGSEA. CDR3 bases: TGCAGCGTGGACCGGACAGGGAATATAGAGACCCAGTACTTC. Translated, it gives CSVDRTGNIETQYF.

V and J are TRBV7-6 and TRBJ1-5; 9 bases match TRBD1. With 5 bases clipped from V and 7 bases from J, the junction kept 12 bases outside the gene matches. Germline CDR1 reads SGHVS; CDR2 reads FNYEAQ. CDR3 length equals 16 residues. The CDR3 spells CASSPYGGTGKQPQHF. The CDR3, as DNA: TGTGCCAGCAGCCCTTACGGCGGGACAGGGAAACAGCCCCAGCATTTT.

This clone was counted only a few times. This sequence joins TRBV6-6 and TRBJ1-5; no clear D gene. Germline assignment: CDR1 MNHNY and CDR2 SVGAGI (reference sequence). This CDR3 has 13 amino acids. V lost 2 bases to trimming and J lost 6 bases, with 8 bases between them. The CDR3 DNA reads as TGTGCCAGCAGTTACGAGAGAAGTCAGCCCCAGCATTTT. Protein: CASSYERSQPQHF.

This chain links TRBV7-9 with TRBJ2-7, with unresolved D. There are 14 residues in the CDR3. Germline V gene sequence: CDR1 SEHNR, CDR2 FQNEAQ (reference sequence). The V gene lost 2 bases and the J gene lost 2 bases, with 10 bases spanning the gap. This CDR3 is CASSLQSSTYEQYF. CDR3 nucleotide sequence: TGTGCCAGCAGCTTACAGAGTAGCACCTACGAGCAGTACTTC.

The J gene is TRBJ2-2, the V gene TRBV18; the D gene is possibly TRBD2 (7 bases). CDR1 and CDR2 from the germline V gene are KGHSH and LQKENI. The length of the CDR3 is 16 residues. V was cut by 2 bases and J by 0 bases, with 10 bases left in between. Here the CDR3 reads CASSPGGAANTGELFF. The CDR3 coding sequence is TGTGCCAGCTCACCAGGGGGGGCCGCGAACACCGGGGAGCTGTTTTTT.

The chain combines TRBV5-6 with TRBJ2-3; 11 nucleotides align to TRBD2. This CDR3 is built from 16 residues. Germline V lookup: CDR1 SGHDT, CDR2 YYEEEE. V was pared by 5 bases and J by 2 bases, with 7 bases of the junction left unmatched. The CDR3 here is CASSLRTSGPTDTQYF. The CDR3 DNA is TGTGCCAGCAGTTTGAGGACTAGCGGGCCCACAGATACGCAGTATTTT.

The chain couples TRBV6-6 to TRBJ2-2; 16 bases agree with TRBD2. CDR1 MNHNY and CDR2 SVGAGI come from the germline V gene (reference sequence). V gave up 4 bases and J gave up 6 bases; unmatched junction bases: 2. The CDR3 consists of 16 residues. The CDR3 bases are TGTGCCAGCAGTTGGGGACTAGCGGGAGGGCCCGGGGAGCTGTTTTTT. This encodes CASSWGLAGGPGELFF.

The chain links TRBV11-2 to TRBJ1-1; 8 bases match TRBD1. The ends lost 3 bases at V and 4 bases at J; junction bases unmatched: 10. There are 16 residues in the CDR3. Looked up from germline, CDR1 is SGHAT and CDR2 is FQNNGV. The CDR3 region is CASSFPTGAGGTEAFF. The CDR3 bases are TGTGCCAGCAGCTTTCCGACAGGGGCCGGTGGCACTGAAGCTTTCTTT.

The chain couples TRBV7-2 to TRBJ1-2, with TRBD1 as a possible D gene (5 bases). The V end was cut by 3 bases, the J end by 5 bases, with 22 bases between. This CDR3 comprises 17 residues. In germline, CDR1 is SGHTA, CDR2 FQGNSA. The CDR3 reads CASSFFTGGGRNYGYTF. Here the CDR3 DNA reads TGTGCCAGCAGCTTTTTTACCGGGGGGGGGAGAAATTATGGCTACACCTTC.

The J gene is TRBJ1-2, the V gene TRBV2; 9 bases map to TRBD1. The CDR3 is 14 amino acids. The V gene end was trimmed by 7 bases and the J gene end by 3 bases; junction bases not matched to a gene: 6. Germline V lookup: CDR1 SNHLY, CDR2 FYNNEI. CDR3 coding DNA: TGTGCCAGCAATAGACAGGGGGAGGACTATGGCTACACCTTC. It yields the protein CASNRQGEDYGYTF.